This entry lists 30 T cell receptor beta chains sequenced from one sample in a study of blood T cells in healthy people across ages. Next came a second PCR, run for roughly 6 to 11 cycles, which used a sample-barcoded 5' primer along with a J-beta primer mix. TCRdb passed the 5' RACE reads through MiXCR, listing each CDR3 protein once. This sample has about 780,000 distinct CDR3 sequences; around 62% occur once, and the top ten carry 25% to 30%. Material for sequencing was blood. The receptors were gathered from a young man in good health.

V and J are TRBV6-2 or TRBV6-3 and TRBJ1-1; D is undetermined. The CDR3 is made up of 13 amino acids. CDR1 and CDR2 from the germline V gene are MNHEY and SVGEGT. The DNA for the CDR3 is TGTGGAACGAGAGTGCAGGAGAACACTGAAGCTTTCTTT. Translated, it gives CGTRVQENTEAFF.

The chain has TRBV20-1 and TRBJ2-5, with a possible D match to TRBD2 (6 bases). Germline-derived CDR1 and CDR2 are DFQATT and SNEGSKA (reference sequence). The CDR3 has 14 amino acids. V was pared by 6 bases and J by 0 bases, with 14 bases between. CDR3 in amino acids: CSASGLTNQETQYF. CDR3 DNA sequence: TGCAGTGCCTCGGGACTCACCAACCAAGAGACCCAGTACTTC.

The chain carries TRBV7-2 and TRBJ2-1; 7 bases map to TRBD1. V gave up 5 bases and J gave up 0 bases; unmatched junction bases: 7. Germline CDR1 SGHTA, CDR2 FQGNSA. The CDR3 is 16 residues long. The CDR3 loop reads CASSGLRGFSYNEQFF. The CDR3 DNA reads as TGTGCCAGCAGCGGCCTCAGGGGGTTCTCCTACAATGAGCAGTTCTTC.

The chain uses TRBV10-3 and TRBJ2-7, with unresolved D. Trimming pared 7 bases from V and 1 base from J, leaving 11 bases between. The CDR3 runs 13 residues. CDR1 ENHRY and CDR2 SYGVKD come from the germline V gene. Here the CDR3 DNA reads TGTGCCATCACTCCAGACACGTCCTACGAGCAGTACTTC. Encoded protein: CAITPDTSYEQYF.

The chain has TRBV4-2 and TRBJ1-5, with D perhaps TRBD1 (6 bases). Germline CDR1 is LGHNA and CDR2 is YNFKEQ. Trimming removed 0 bases at V and 7 bases at J, with 13 bases between. This CDR3 is built from 15 residues. DNA of the CDR3: TGTGCCAGCAGCCAAGACGGACAGTCGTTCCAGCCCCAGCATTTT. Translation gives CASSQDGQSFQPQHF.

Ten or more counts support this clonotype. The V gene is TRBV7-2, the J gene TRBJ2-7; a possible D gene is TRBD1 (6 bases). The CDR3 contains 14 residues. Trimming pared 3 bases from V and 4 bases from J, leaving 13 bases between. CDR1 and CDR2 from the germline V gene are SGHTA and FQGNSA. The CDR3 loop reads CASSFPGQHYEQYF. CDR3 DNA sequence: TGTGCCAGCAGCTTCCCGGGACAACATTACGAGCAGTACTTC. The entire variable domain, with the rest obtained from reference TRBV7-2 and TRBJ2-7, is as follows: GAGVSQSPSNKVTEKGKDVELRCDPISGHTALYWYRQSLGQGLEFLIYFQGNSAPDKSGLPSDRFSAERTGGSVSTLTIQRTQQEDSAVYLCASSFPGQHYEQYFGPGTRLTVT.

DNA of the CDR3: TGTGCCAGCAGCTTAACCGGGACAGTCACAGATACGCAGTATTTT. Protein product: CASSLTGTVTDTQYF. The chain uses TRBV7-9 and TRBJ2-3, with 7 nucleotides matching TRBD1. The length of the CDR3 is 15 residues. CDR1 SEHNR and CDR2 FQNEAQ come from the germline V gene (reference sequence). V lost 2 bases to trimming and J lost 2 bases; unmatched junction nucleotides: 4.

The chain joins TRBV6-1 to TRBJ2-7, with D perhaps matching TRBD2 (5 bases). The J call could be wrong; TRBJ2-4 is a better fit for the DNA end. Germline V CDR1 and CDR2: MNHNS, SASEGT. CDR3 length equals 14 residues. The CDR3 sequence: CASSEVLREYIQYF. The DNA of the CDR3 is TGTGCCAGCAGTGAAGTGCTGAGGGAGTACATTCAGTACTTC.

The chain joins TRBV29-1 to TRBJ1-1; 7 bases map to TRBD1. V dropped 1 base and J dropped 13; count of bases not matched to a gene: 9. Looked up from germline, CDR1 is SQVTM and CDR2 is ANQGSEA. This CDR3 is built from 12 residues. The CDR3 nucleotides are TGCAGCGTTGAAGGTGATGGGACAGTGGTTTTCTTT. This translates into CSVEGDGTVVFF. Combining the CDR3 with reference TRBV29-1 and TRBJ1-1 gives the whole variable domain SAVISQKPSRDICQRGTSLTIQCQVDSQVTMMFWYRQQPGQSLTLIATANQGSEATYESGFVIDKFPISRPNLTFSTLTVSNMSPEDSSIYLCSVEGDGTVVFFGQGTRLTVV.

The gene calls are TRBV18 and TRBJ2-7; 9 bases are a match to TRBD1. There are 15 residues in the CDR3. V was pared by 5 bases and J by 4 bases, with 9 bases of the junction left unmatched. Looked up from germline, CDR1 is KGHSH and CDR2 is LQKENI. The CDR3 loop reads CASSAGTGPFYEQYF. As DNA, the CDR3 is TGTGCCAGCTCAGCCGGGACAGGGCCCTTTTACGAGCAGTACTTC.

V usage is TRBV5-7 and J usage is TRBJ2-7; TRBD1 matches at 7 bases. TRBV5-7 is an ORF, with its function uncertain. After removal of 4 bases from V and 5 bases from J, the junction contained 12 bases not matched to a gene. The CDR3 has 15 residues. CDR3 protein: CASSQDRETIHEQYF. CDR3 in DNA: TGTGCCAGCAGCCAAGACAGGGAAACCATCCACGAGCAGTACTTC.

This clonotype was counted once. The rearrangement links TRBV15 to TRBJ2-5, with TRBD2 as a possible D gene (6 bases). Trimming pared 5 bases from V and 5 bases from J, leaving 21 bases between. Per germline, CDR1 LNHNV and CDR2 YYDKDF (reference sequence). The CDR3 has 16 residues. The CDR3 DNA reads TGTGCCACCAGCTTTCTTACCGGGACTCTTAGGGAGACCCAGTACTTC. Its translation is CATSFLTGTLRETQYF. Full variable domain (outside the CDR3, taken from reference TRBV15 and TRBJ2-5): DAMVIQNPRYQVTQFGKPVTLSCSQTLNHNVMYWYQQKSSQAPKLLFHYYDKDFNNEADTPDNFQSRRPNTSFCFLDIRSPGLGDTAMYLCATSFLTGTLRETQYFGPGTRLLVL.

This chain joins TRBV4-3 and TRBJ1-1, with D uncertain. The CDR3 length is 15 residues. In germline, CDR1 is LGHNA, CDR2 YSLEER. V shed 0 bases and J shed 7 bases, with 15 bases lying between them. The CDR3, as DNA: TGCGCCAGCAGCCAAGACAACAGTCCCTACCTTGAAGCTTTCTTT. This translates into CASSQDNSPYLEAFF.

The chain recombines TRBV12-3 or TRBV12-4 with TRBJ2-6; TRBD1 matches 8 bases. V lost 5 bases, J lost 0 bases, and 6 bases stayed unmatched. The CDR3 spans 17 residues. The CDR3 protein is CASSLTGAHSGANVLTF. The DNA of the CDR3 is TGTGCCAGCAGTCTGACAGGGGCCCACTCTGGGGCCAACGTCCTGACTTTC.

The V and J genes are TRBV11-2 and TRBJ2-1; 12 bases agree with TRBD2. The trim removed 1 base at V and 8 bases at J, leaving 6 bases unmatched. The germline CDR1 and CDR2 sequences are SGHAT and FQNNGV. The CDR3 extends over 16 amino acids. CDR3 region: CASSLAPSGGAYEQFF. The DNA for the CDR3 is TGTGCCAGCAGCTTAGCCCCTAGCGGGGGGGCGTATGAGCAGTTCTTC. Filled out from reference TRBV11-2 and TRBJ2-1, the complete variable domain reads EAGVAQSPRYKIIEKRQSVAFWCNPISGHATLYWYQQILGQGPKLLIQFQNNGVVDDSQLPKDRFSAERLKGVDSTLKIQPAKLEDSAVYLCASSLAPSGGAYEQFFGPGTRLTVL.

The rearrangement joins TRBV7-9 to TRBJ1-2; a weak D match, TRBD1 (5 bases). Germline V CDR1 and CDR2: SEHNR, FQNEAQ (reference sequence). CDR3 length: 13 residues. Trimming removed 5 bases at V and 7 bases at J, with 14 bases between. As DNA, the CDR3 is TGTGCCAGCAGCACCCACGGGGCTTTTGGCTACACCTTC. It specifies CASSTHGAFGYTF. The whole variable domain, remainder taken from reference TRBV7-9 and TRBJ1-2, is DTGVSQNPRHKITKRGQNVTFRCDPISEHNRLYWYRQTLGQGPEFLTYFQNEAQLEKSRLLSDRFSAERPKGSFSTLEIQRTEQGDSAMYLCASSTHGAFGYTFGSGTRLTVV.

The CDR3, as DNA: TGTGCCAGCAGCGTAGTGGGATCCTCTGGGGCCAACGTCCTGACTTTC. This translates into CASSVVGSSGANVLTF. This chain joins TRBV9 and TRBJ2-6; D gene ambiguous. Germline CDR1 SGDLS, CDR2 YYNGEE. CDR3 length: 16 amino acids. With 0 bases removed from V and 0 bases from J, the gap between germline ends came to 7 bases. Together with reference TRBV9 and TRBJ2-6, the CDR3 gives the full variable domain: DSGVTQTPKHLITATGQRVTLRCSPRSGDLSVYWYQQSLDQGLQFLIQYYNGEERAKGNILERFSAQQFPDLHSELNLSSLELGDSALYFCASSVVGSSGANVLTFGAGSRLTVL.

This chain uses TRBV4-3 with TRBJ1-2; D is unclear. The germline CDR1 and CDR2 sequences are LGHNA and YSLEER. The CDR3 covers 15 residues. V gave up 0 bases and J gave up 2 bases, with 10 bases separating them. This chain's CDR3 is CASSQEVGFNYGYTF. In DNA, the CDR3 is TGCGCCAGCAGCCAAGAGGTTGGATTCAACTATGGCTACACCTTC.

The rearrangement links TRBV24-1 to TRBJ2-4, with D perhaps TRBD2 (5 bases). Matching the DNA end better, TRBJ2-7 makes the J call doubtful. This CDR3 is built from 13 residues. In germline, CDR1 is KGHDR, CDR2 SFDVKD. CDR3 region: CATSAPTSYEQYF. CDR3 nucleotide sequence: TGTGCCACCAGTGCCCCCACTAGCTACGAGCAGTACTTC.

V gene TRBV29-1 combines with J gene TRBJ2-3; TRBD2 agrees at 7 bases. The CDR3 spans 13 residues. J lost 10 bases, V lost 4 bases, and 11 bases had no gene match. Germline loops: CDR1 SQVTM, CDR2 ANQGSEA. The CDR3: CSVGERGGGSQYF. CDR3 DNA: TGCAGCGTTGGAGAGCGGGGTGGGGGGTCGCAGTATTTT.

In regard to this clonotype: A read error may account for a junction end that differs from germline. The chain has TRBV25-1 and TRBJ2-4, with TRBD1 identical over 9 bases. The CDR3 covers 16 residues. The germline V gene encodes CDR1 MGHDK and CDR2 SYGVNS. The CDR3 sequence is CASSSETGGTKSIQYF. Written as DNA, the CDR3 is TGTGCCAGCAGTAGCGAGACAGGGGGGACCAAAAGCATTCAGTACTTC.

This clonotype has just a few counts. The chain uses TRBV29-1 and TRBJ2-2; D possibly corresponds to TRBD1 (6 bases). This CDR3 comprises 12 residues. Between the trimmed V and J ends, which lost 6 bases and 6 bases, there was a span of 11 bases. The germline V gene encodes CDR1 SQVTM and CDR2 ANQGSEA. The CDR3 coding sequence is TGCAGCGTCCAAGAGGGGGCCGGGGAGCTGTTTTTT. Translated, it gives CSVQEGAGELFF.

The V gene is TRBV7-9, the J gene TRBJ2-7; 15 bases are a match to TRBD2. Trimming cost V 4 bases and J 3 bases; bases outside gene matches: 10. The CDR3 runs 18 residues. Germline CDR1 SEHNR, CDR2 FQNEAQ (reference sequence). CDR3 protein: CASSSRGSGLAGGYEQYF. CDR3 nucleotides: TGTGCCAGCAGCTCTCGCGGATCGGGACTAGCGGGGGGCTACGAGCAGTACTTC.

CDR3 in amino acids: CAWSVGSPQNIQYF. The CDR3 DNA reads TGTGCCTGGAGTGTCGGATCTCCGCAAAACATTCAGTACTTC. The rearrangement links TRBV30 to TRBJ2-4; D is undetermined. Germline loops: CDR1 GTSNPN, CDR2 SVGIG (reference sequence). This CDR3 contains 14 residues. Trimming removed 0 bases at V and 5 bases at J, with 11 bases between.

On this clonotype itself: A clone one base away is much larger, so this may be a read error. The V gene is TRBV5-1, the J gene TRBJ2-5; tentative D call: TRBD2 (7 bases). Germline V gene data show CDR1 as SGHRS and CDR2 as YFSETQ. CDR3 length: 15 amino acids. Trimming took off 0 bases at V and 11 bases at J, with 20 bases between the two ends. CDR3 coding DNA: TGCGCCAGCAGCTTGGTGGGGGGGCCCGAGGATGAGCAGTACTTC. This codes for CASSLVGGPEDEQYF. Based on the CDR3 plus reference TRBV5-1 and TRBJ2-5, the full variable domain is KAGVTQTPRYLIKTRGQQVTLSCSPISGHRSVSWYQQTPGQGLQFLFEYFSETQRNKGNFPGRFSGRQFSNSRSEMNVSTLELGDSALYLCASSLVGGPEDEQYFGPGTRLLVL.

V and J are TRBV6-2 or TRBV6-3 and TRBJ2-3, with TRBD2 matching 7 bases. The CDR3 has 17 amino acids. Germline CDR1 is MNHEY and CDR2 is SVGEGT. J was trimmed by 3 bases and V by 4 bases; bases with no gene match: 13. CDR3 protein: CASSSLLGGGLTDTQYF. The CDR3 region has the DNA TGTGCCAGCAGTTCCCTCCTGGGCGGGGGATTAACAGATACGCAGTATTTT.

The CDR3 sequence: CATTLSRNEQFF. In DNA form, the CDR3 reads TGTGCCACTACCCTGTCACGGAATGAGCAGTTCTTC. This sequence joins TRBV6-1 and TRBJ2-1, with D hard to call. Germline V CDR1 and CDR2: MNHNS, SASEGT. The CDR3 has 12 amino acids. V lost 10 bases, J lost 7 bases, and 14 bases lay in between.

The V and J genes are TRBV20-1 and TRBJ1-2, with TRBD1 identical over 10 bases. Trimming at V came to 1 base and at J to 3 bases, leaving 2 bases not matched to a gene. CDR1 is DFQATT, CDR2 SNEGSKA, per germline (reference sequence). The CDR3 covers 14 residues. The CDR3 sequence: CSARGQGADYGYTF. The CDR3 nucleotides read TGCAGTGCTAGAGGACAGGGGGCGGACTATGGCTACACCTTC.

The rearrangement links TRBV25-1 to TRBJ2-1; TRBD2 might be the D (5 bases). The CDR3 contains 13 residues. V shed 4 bases and J shed 3 bases, with 7 bases lying between them. Looked up from germline, CDR1 is MGHDK and CDR2 is SYGVNS. The CDR3 coding sequence is TGTGCCAGCAGTGCCCGGGACTACAATGAGCAGTTCTTC. This translates into CASSARDYNEQFF.

J is TRBJ1-2 and V is TRBV30; weak D call: TRBD1 (5 bases). The germline V gene has CDR1 GTSNPN and CDR2 SVGIG (reference sequence). The CDR3 has 15 residues. V was pared by 3 bases and J by 0 bases, with 14 bases between. CDR3 DNA: TGTGCCTGGAGGGGTTGGGGCATCTCTAACTATGGCTACACCTTC. Its protein product is CAWRGWGISNYGYTF.